This T cell receptor beta chain was captured by sequencing in a study of T cell changes during pregnancy in multiple sclerosis. Measured with immunoSEQ multiplex PCR; TCRdb has only the in-frame clones, and not every one. Among approximately 66,000 clones listed, 92% were seen once. The CDR3 is 12 amino acids. CDR1 is ENHRY and CDR2 is SYGVKD in the germline V gene. Trimming left V 0 bases short and J 14 bases short, with 8 bases between. The chain carries TRBV10-3 and TRBJ1-6; perhaps TRBD1 as D (6 bases). The TCR originated in a female donor in good health, enrolled as a control in a pregnancy study. Source: peripheral blood, taken in the third trimester of pregnancy. The CDR3 DNA reads as TGTGCCATCAGTGAGTCCACAGGGACCCTCCACTTT. Its translation is CAISESTGTLHF.